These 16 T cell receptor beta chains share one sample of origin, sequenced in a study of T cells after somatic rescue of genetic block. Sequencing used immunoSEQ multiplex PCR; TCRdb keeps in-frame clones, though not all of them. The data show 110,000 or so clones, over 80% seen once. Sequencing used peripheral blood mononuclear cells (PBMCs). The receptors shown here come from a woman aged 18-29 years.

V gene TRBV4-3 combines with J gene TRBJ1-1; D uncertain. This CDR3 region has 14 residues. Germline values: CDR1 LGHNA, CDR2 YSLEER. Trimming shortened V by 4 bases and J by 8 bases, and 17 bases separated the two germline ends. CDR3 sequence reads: CASSPSTGTSEAFF. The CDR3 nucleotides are TGCGCCAGCAGCCCTTCCACCGGAACATCCGAAGCTTTCTTT.

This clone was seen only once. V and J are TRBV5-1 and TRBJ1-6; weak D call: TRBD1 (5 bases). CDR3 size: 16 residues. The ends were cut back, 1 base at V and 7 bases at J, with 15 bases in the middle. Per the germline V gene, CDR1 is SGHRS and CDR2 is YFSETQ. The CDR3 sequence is CASSLQGGPGNSPLHF. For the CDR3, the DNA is TGCGCCAGCAGCTTGCAGGGAGGGCCGGGAAATTCACCCCTCCACTTT.

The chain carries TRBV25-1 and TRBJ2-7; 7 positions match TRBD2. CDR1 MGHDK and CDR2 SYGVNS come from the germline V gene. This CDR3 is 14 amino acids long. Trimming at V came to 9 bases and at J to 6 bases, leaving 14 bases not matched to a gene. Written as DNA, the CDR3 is TGTGCCAGTTCCAGGGAGGGAGGGATAAGCGAGCAGTACTTC. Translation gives CASSREGGISEQYF.

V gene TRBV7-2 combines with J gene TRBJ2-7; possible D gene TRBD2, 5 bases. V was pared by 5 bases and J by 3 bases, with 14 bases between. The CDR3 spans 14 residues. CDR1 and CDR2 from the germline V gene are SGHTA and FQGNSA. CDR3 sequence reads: CASSPPPGSYEQYF. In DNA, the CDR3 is TGTGCCAGCAGCCCACCTCCGGGGAGCTACGAGCAGTACTTC. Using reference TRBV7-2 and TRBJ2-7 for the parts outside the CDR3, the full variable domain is GAGVSQSPSNKVTEKGKDVELRCDPISGHTALYWYRQSLGQGLEFLIYFQGNSAPDKSGLPSDRFSAERTGGSVSTLTIQRTQQEDSAVYLCASSPPPGSYEQYFGPGTRLTVT.

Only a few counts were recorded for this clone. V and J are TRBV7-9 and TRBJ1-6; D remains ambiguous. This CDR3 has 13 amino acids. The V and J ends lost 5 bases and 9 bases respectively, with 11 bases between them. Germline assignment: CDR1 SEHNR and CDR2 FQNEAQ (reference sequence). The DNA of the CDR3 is TGTGCCAGCAGCCAAGCCCTAAGTTCACCCCTCCACTTT. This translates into CASSQALSSPLHF.

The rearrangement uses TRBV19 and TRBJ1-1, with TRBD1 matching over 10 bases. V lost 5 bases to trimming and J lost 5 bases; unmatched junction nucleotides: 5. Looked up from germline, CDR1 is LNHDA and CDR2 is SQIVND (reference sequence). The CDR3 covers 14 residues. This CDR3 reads CASSDGQGGTEAFF. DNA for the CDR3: TGTGCCAGTAGTGACGGACAGGGGGGGACTGAAGCTTTCTTT.

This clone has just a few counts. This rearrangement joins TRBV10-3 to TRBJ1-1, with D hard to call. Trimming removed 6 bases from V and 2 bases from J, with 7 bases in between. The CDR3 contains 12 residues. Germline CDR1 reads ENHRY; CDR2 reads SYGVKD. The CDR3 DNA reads TGTGCCATCAGAACAGTTAACACTGAAGCTTTCTTT. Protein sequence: CAIRTVNTEAFF.

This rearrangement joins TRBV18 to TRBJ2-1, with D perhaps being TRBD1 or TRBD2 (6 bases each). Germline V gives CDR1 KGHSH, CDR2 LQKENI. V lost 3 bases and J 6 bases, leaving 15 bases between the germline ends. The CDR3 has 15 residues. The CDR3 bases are TGTGCCAGCTCACCGCGGGACATGGGGAGCAATGAGCAGTTCTTC. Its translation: CASSPRDMGSNEQFF.

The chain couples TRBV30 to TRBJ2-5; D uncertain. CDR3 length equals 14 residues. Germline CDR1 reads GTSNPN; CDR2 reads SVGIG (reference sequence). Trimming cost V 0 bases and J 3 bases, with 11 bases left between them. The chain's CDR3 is CAWSVRQREETQYF. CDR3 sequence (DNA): TGTGCCTGGAGTGTACGGCAGCGAGAAGAGACCCAGTACTTC.

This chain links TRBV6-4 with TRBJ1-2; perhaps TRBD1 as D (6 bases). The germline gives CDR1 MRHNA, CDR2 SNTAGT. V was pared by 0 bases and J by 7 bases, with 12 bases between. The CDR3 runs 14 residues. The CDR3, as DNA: TGTGCCAGCAGTGACTCGTCGGGGGCGAGTGGCTACACCTTC. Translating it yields CASSDSSGASGYTF.

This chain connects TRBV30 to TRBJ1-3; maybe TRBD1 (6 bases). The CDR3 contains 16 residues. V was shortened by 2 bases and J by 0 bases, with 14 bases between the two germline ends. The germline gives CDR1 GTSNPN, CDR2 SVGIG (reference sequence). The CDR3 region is CAWSPHTGYSGNTIYF. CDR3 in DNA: TGTGCCTGGAGTCCCCATACAGGGTACTCTGGAAACACCATATATTTT. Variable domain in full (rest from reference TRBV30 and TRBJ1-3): SQTIHQWPATLVQPVGSPLSLECTVEGTSNPNLYWYRQAAGRGLQLLFYSVGIGQISSEVPQNLSASRPQDRQFILSSKKLLLSDSGFYLCAWSPHTGYSGNTIYFGEGSWLTVV.

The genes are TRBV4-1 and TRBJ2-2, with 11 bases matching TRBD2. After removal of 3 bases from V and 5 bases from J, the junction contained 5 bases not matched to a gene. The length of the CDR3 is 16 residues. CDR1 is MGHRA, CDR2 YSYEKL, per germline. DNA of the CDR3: TGCGCCAGCAGCCATAGCGGGGGGGCTAGGACCGGGGAGCTGTTTTTT. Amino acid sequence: CASSHSGGARTGELFF.

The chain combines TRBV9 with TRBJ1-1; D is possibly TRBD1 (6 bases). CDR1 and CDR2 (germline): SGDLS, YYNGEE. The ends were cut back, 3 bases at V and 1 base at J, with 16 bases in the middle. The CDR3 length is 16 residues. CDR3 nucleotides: TGTGCCAGCAGCGCCGCCCTTGGGACACCGAACACTGAAGCTTTCTTT. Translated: CASSAALGTPNTEAFF. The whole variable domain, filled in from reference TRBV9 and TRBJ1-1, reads DSGVTQTPKHLITATGQRVTLRCSPRSGDLSVYWYQQSLDQGLQFLIQYYNGEERAKGNILERFSAQQFPDLHSELNLSSLELGDSALYFCASSAALGTPNTEAFFGQGTRLTVV.

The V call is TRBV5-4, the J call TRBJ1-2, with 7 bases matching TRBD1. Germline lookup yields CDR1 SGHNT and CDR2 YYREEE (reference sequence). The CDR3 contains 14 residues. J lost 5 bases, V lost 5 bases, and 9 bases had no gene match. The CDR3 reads CASRRDSPSYGYTF. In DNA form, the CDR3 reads TGTGCCAGCAGGAGGGACAGTCCCTCTTATGGCTACACCTTC.

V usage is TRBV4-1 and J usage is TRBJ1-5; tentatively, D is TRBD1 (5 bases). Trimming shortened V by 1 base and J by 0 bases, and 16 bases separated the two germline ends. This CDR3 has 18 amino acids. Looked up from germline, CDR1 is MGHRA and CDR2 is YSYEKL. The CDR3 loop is CASSQVLSGGYSNQPQHF. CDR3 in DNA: TGCGCCAGCAGCCAAGTCCTCTCGGGGGGTTATAGCAATCAGCCCCAGCATTTT.

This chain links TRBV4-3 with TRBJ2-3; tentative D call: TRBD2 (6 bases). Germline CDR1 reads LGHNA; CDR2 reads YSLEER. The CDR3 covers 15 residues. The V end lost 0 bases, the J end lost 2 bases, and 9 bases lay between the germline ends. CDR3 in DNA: TGCGCCAGCAGCCAAGATCGCGGGACCACAGATACGCAGTATTTT. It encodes CASSQDRGTTDTQYF.